Listed below are T cell receptor beta chains from one sample, sequenced in a study of long-term antiretroviral therapy in people with HIV. Clones were read by immunoSEQ multiplex PCR, and TCRdb kept only the in-frame ones, dropping some. The data show 20,000 to 25,000 clones, with about 79% seen just once and about 18% held by the top ten. This specimen was unsorted PBMCs, taken 0.1 years before starting antiretroviral therapy. The source is a man in his late teens or twenties with HIV. Each CDR3 is given with its conserved first and last residue. The order of the fields is CDR3 protein, clone size, D gene, J gene, V gene. A D gene is named only where the DNA matches it firmly. Where a row states a size, it is once, few, many or the class of an expanded clone; other rows omit it.

CDR3: CASSPGQGRTYNSPLHF
size: -
D: TRBD1
J: TRBJ1-6
V: TRBV19

CDR3: CASSFRDSYEQYF
size: -
D: -
J: TRBJ2-7
V: TRBV7-8

CDR3: CASSQDGTGGKHGYTF
size: -
D: TRBD1
J: TRBJ1-2
V: TRBV4-1

CDR3: CASSQDGSSTYNEQFF
size: -
D: -
J: TRBJ2-1
V: TRBV4-3

CDR3: CAWSVEANYGYTF
size: -
D: -
J: TRBJ1-2
V: TRBV30

CDR3: CASSPGLAGSYNEQFF
size: -
D: TRBD2
J: TRBJ2-1
V: TRBV7-3

CDR3: CASSRGQGRDEKLFF
size: -
D: TRBD1
J: TRBJ1-4
V: TRBV18

CDR3: CASSFLGTGALSYEQYF
size: -
D: TRBD1
J: TRBJ2-7
V: TRBV28

CDR3: CASGVNNEQFF
size: -
D: -
J: TRBJ2-1
V: TRBV9

CDR3: CASSRGREGLDEQFF
size: -
D: TRBD2
J: TRBJ2-1
V: TRBV4-2

CDR3: CARGLYTIRTEAFF
size: -
D: -
J: TRBJ1-1
V: TRBV21-1

CDR3: CAWSGEGGEQYF
size: few
D: TRBD2
J: TRBJ2-7
V: TRBV30

CDR3: CASTDPRGKRPYEQYF
size: -
D: -
J: TRBJ2-7
V: TRBV11-3

CDR3: CASSPYRNSYEQYF
size: few
D: -
J: TRBJ2-7
V: TRBV13

CDR3: CASSQEQHGYTF
size: few
D: -
J: TRBJ1-2
V: TRBV4-2

CDR3: CASSSPGQGLNTEAFF
size: -
D: TRBD1
J: TRBJ1-1
V: TRBV7-9

CDR3: CASTAGDTQYF
size: -
D: -
J: TRBJ2-3
V: TRBV25-1

CDR3: CASSPDRAGNTIYF
size: -
D: TRBD1
J: TRBJ1-3
V: TRBV18

CDR3: CASTLRARRWETQYF
size: -
D: -
J: TRBJ2-5
V: TRBV7-9

CDR3: CATSSWEGWGSPTTNEQFF
size: -
D: -
J: TRBJ2-1
V: TRBV15

CDR3: CASSQEGRNYNSPLHF
size: -
D: -
J: TRBJ1-6
V: TRBV14

CDR3: CASSIVRGRSDTQYF
size: -
D: TRBD1
J: TRBJ2-3
V: TRBV19

CDR3: CASSSTPDRVNEQFF
size: -
D: TRBD1
J: TRBJ2-1
V: TRBV5-1

CDR3: CASSNRRGYNEQFF
size: -
D: -
J: TRBJ2-1
V: TRBV27

CDR3: CASSLGRGRVYTEAFF
size: -
D: TRBD1
J: TRBJ1-1
V: TRBV5-8

CDR3: CASSPGGTNEKLFF
size: once
D: -
J: TRBJ1-4
V: TRBV5-8

CDR3: CATSRDTSGGNEQFF
size: -
D: TRBD2
J: TRBJ2-1
V: TRBV15

CDR3: CASSIFWTPEDTQYF
size: -
D: -
J: TRBJ2-3
V: TRBV19

CDR3: CASRARTGVFDYGYTF
size: -
D: TRBD1
J: TRBJ1-2
V: TRBV2

CDR3: CATSREASGVNEQFF
size: -
D: TRBD2
J: TRBJ2-1
V: TRBV15

CDR3: CASRSTGGSEKLFF
size: -
D: TRBD1
J: TRBJ1-4
V: TRBV2

CDR3: CAISESASGRSYNEQFF
size: -
D: TRBD2
J: TRBJ2-1
V: TRBV10-3

CDR3: CASTPAAGREQYF
size: once
D: -
J: TRBJ2-7
V: TRBV2

CDR3: CASRLAGEGWNTGELFF
size: -
D: TRBD2
J: TRBJ2-2
V: TRBV19

CDR3: CASSHGGQGIGPGANVLTF
size: -
D: -
J: TRBJ2-6
V: TRBV4-2

CDR3: CASSPGQGAYNEQFF
size: -
D: TRBD1
J: TRBJ2-1
V: TRBV5-1

CDR3: CASSVLSSYNEQFF
size: once
D: -
J: TRBJ2-1
V: TRBV2

CDR3: CAIQSARNSPLHF
size: -
D: -
J: TRBJ1-6
V: TRBV6-5

CDR3: CASRSGVDYGYTF
size: -
D: -
J: TRBJ1-2
V: TRBV7-9

CDR3: CASSPIMRGQTYNSPLHF
size: -
D: -
J: TRBJ1-6
V: TRBV5-5

CDR3: CASSPDPANTGELFF
size: -
D: -
J: TRBJ2-2
V: TRBV5-4

CDR3: CASSFPGVVAYEQYF
size: once
D: -
J: TRBJ2-7
V: TRBV5-4